These 3 T cell receptor beta chains originate from one sample sequenced in a study of long-term antiretroviral therapy in people with HIV. Researchers ran immunoSEQ v3.0 at survey level. Method: immunoSEQ multiplex PCR; TCRdb's copy keeps in-frame clones and lacks some. This table has about 17,000 clones, approximately 80% appearing once. Sequencing used unsorted PBMCs, obtained 0.3 years after starting antiretroviral therapy. The receptor set was obtained from a man between 18 and 35 years old with HIV.

The chain combines TRBV11-2 with TRBJ2-7; possibly TRBD1 or TRBD2 for D (7 bases each). V shed 3 bases and J shed 1 base, with 10 bases lying between them. CDR1 is SGHAT, CDR2 FQNNGV, per germline. The CDR3 length is 14 residues. The CDR3: CASSFQGGSYEQYF. DNA for the CDR3: TGTGCCAGCAGCTTCCAGGGGGGGTCCTACGAGCAGTACTTC.

This clone occurred a few times. The V call is TRBV4-2, the J call TRBJ1-4, with D hard to call. Germline CDR1 and CDR2: LGHNA and YNFKEQ. The ends were cut back, 1 base at V and 7 bases at J, with 7 bases in the middle. The CDR3 contains 13 residues. CDR3 nucleotides: TGTGCCAGCAGCCAAGTAACAGCTGAAAAACTGTTTTTT. This sequence encodes CASSQVTAEKLFF.

This chain links TRBV19 with TRBJ2-1, with no clear D. The germline V and J ends were trimmed by 7 bases and 9 bases, with 7 bases remaining between them. Germline-derived CDR1 and CDR2 are LNHDA and SQIVND (reference sequence). CDR3 length: 10 amino acids. This CDR3 is CASKGGEQFF. In DNA form, the CDR3 reads TGTGCCAGTAAGGGTGGTGAGCAGTTCTTC.